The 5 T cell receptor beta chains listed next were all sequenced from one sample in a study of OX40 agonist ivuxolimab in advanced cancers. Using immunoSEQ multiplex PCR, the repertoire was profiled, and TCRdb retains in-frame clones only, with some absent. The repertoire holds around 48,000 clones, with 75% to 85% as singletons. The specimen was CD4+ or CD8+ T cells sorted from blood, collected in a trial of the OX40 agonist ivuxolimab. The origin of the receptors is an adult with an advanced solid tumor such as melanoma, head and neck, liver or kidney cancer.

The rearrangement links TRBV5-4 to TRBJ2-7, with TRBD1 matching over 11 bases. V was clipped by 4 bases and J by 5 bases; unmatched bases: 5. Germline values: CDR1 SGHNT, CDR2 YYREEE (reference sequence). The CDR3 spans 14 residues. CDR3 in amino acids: CASSRGQGVNEQYF. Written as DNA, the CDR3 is TGTGCCAGCAGCCGGGGACAGGGGGTCAACGAGCAGTACTTC.

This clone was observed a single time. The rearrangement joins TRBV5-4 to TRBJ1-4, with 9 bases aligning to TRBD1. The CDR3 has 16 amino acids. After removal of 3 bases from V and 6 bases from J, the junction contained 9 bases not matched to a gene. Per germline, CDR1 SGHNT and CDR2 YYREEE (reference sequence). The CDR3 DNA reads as TGTGCCAGCAGCTCCTCTCAGGACAGGGGTGATGAAAAACTGTTTTTT. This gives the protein CASSSSQDRGDEKLFF.

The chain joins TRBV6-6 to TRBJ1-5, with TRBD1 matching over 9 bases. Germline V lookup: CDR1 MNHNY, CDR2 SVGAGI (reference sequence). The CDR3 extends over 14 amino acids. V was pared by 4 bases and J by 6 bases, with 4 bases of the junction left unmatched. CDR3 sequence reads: CASSSGQGRQPQHF. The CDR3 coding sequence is TGTGCCAGCAGTTCGGGACAGGGTCGTCAGCCCCAGCATTTT.

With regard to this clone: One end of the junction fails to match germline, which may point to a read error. The CDR3 DNA reads TGCAGTGTTGACGGGGGGAGCTCCTACGAGCAGTACTTC. It yields the protein CSVDGGSSYEQYF. The rearrangement uses TRBV29-1 and TRBJ2-7; 7 positions agree with TRBD2. Germline V gene lookup returns CDR1 SQVTM and CDR2 ANQGSEA. The CDR3 extends over 13 amino acids.

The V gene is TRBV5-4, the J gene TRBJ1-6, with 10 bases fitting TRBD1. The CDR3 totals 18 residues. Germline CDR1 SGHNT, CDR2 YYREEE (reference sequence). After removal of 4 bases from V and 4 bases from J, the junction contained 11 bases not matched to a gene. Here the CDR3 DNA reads TGTGCCAGCAGCAGAGGACAGGGGGGTGGTGTATATAATTCACCCCTCCACTTT. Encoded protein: CASSRGQGGGVYNSPLHF.